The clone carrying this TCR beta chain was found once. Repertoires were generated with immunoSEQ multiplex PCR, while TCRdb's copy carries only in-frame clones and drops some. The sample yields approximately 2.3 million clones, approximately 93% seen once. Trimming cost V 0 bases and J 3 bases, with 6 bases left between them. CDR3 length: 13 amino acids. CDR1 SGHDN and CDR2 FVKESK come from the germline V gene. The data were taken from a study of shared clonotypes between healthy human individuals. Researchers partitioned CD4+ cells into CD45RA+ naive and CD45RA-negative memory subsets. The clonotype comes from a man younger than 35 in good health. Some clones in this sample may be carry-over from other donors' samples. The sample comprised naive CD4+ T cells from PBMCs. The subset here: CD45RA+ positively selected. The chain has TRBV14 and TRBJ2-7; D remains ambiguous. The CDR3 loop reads CASSQEENYEQYF. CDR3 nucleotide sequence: TGTGCCAGCAGCCAAGAGGAAAACTACGAGCAGTACTTC.